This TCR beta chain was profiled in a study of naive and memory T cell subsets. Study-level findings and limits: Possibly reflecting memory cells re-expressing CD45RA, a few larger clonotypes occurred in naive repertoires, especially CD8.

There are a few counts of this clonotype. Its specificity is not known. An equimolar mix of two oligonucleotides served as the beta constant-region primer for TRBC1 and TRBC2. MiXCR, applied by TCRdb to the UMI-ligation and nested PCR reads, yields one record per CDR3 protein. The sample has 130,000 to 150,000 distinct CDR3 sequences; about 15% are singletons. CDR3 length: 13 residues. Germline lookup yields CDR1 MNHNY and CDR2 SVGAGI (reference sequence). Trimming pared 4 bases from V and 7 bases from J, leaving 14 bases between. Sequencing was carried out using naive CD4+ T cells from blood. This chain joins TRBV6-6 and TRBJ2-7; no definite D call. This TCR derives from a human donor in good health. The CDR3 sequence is CASSSMDRLEQYF. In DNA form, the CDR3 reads TGTGCCAGCAGTTCCATGGACCGGCTGGAGCAGTACTTC.